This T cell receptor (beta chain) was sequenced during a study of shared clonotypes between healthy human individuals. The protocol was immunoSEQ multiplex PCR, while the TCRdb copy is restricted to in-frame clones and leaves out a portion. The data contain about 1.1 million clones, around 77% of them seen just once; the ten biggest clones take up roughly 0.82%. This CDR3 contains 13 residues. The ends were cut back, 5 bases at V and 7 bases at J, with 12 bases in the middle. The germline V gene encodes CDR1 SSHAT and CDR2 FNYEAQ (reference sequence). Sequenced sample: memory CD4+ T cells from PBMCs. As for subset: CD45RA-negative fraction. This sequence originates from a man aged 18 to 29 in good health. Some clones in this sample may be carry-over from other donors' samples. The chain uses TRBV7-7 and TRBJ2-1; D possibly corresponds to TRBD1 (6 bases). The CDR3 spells CASSPDSANEQFF. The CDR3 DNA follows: TGTGCCAGCAGCCCGGACAGTGCTAATGAGCAGTTCTTC. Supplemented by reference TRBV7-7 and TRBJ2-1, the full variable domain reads GAGVSQSPRYKVTKRGQDVTLRCDPISSHATLYWYQQALGQGPEFLTYFNYEAQPDKSGLPSDRFSAERPEGSISTLTIQRTEQRDSAMYRCASSPDSANEQFFGPGTRLTVL.